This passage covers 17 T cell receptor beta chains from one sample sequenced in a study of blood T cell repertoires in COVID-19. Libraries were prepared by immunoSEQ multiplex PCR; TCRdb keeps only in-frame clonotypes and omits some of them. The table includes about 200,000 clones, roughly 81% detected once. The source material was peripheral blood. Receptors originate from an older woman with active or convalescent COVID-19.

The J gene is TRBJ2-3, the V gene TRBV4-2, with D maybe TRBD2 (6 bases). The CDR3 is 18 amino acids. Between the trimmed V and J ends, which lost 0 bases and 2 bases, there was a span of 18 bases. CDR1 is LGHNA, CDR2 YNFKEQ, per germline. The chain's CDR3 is CASSQDQPAAGPTDTQYF. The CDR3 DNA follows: TGTGCCAGCAGCCAAGATCAGCCTGCGGCGGGGCCCACAGATACGCAGTATTTT.

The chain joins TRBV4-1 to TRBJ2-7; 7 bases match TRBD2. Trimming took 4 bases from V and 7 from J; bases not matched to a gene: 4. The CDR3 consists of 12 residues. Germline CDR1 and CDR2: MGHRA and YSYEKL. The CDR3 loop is CASSLLGGEQYF. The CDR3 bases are TGCGCCAGCAGCCTCCTGGGGGGGGAGCAGTACTTC.

The CDR3 DNA is TGTGCCAGCAGTTACCAAGGAGGCCGGACCCAAGAGACCCAGTACTTC. Translating it yields CASSYQGGRTQETQYF. The V and J genes are TRBV6-5 and TRBJ2-5; D possibly corresponds to TRBD2 (5 bases). CDR3 length: 16 residues. V was cut by 2 bases and J by 1 base, with 14 bases left in between. Germline V CDR1 and CDR2: MNHEY, SVGAGI.

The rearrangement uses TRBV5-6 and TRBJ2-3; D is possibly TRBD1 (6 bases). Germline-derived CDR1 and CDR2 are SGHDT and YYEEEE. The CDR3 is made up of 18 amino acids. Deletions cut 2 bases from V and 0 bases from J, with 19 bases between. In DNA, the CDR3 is TGTGCCAGCAGCTTAACCGGGACAAGGGGCCGGAGCACAGATACGCAGTATTTT. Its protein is CASSLTGTRGRSTDTQYF.

The DNA of the CDR3 is TGTGCCAGCAGCTCCCTTGAGCGACGGAACTACGAGCAGTACTTC. It is translated as CASSSLERRNYEQYF. The rearrangement uses TRBV7-3 and TRBJ2-7, with no clear D. Trimming took 4 bases from V and 3 from J, leaving 16 bases between them. Germline lookup yields CDR1 SGHTA and CDR2 FQGTGA. CDR3 size: 15 residues.

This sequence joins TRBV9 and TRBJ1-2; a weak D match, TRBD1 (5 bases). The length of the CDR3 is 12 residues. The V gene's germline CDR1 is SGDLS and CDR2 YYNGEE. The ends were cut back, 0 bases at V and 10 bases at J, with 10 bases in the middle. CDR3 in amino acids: CASSVVQGDYTF. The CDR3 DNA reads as TGTGCCAGCAGCGTAGTCCAGGGTGACTACACCTTC.

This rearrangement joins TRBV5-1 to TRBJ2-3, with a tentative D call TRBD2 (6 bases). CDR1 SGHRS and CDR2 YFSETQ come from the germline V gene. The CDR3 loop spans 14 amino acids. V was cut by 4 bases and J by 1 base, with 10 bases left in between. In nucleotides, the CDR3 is TGCGCCAGCAGCATAGCGGACCGCACAGATACGCAGTATTTT. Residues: CASSIADRTDTQYF. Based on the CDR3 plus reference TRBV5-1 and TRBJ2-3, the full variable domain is KAGVTQTPRYLIKTRGQQVTLSCSPISGHRSVSWYQQTPGQGLQFLFEYFSETQRNKGNFPGRFSGRQFSNSRSEMNVSTLELGDSALYLCASSIADRTDTQYFGPGTRLTVL.

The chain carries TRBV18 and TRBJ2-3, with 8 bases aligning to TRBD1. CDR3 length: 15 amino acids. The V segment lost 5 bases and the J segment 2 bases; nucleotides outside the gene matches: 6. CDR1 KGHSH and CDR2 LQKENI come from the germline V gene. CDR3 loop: CASSRVDRDTDTQYF. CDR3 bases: TGTGCCAGCTCAAGGGTGGACAGGGACACAGATACGCAGTATTTT.

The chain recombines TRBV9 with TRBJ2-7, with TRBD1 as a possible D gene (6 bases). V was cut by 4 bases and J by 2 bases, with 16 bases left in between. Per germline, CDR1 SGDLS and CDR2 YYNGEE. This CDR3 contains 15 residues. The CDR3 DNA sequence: TGTGCCAGCAGCCCTCAGGGGCTAGGGGCCTACGAGCAGTACTTC. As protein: CASSPQGLGAYEQYF.

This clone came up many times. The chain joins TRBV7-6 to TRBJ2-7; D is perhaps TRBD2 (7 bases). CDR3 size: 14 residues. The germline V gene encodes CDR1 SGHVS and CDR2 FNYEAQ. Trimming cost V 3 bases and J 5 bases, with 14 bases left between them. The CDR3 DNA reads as TGTGCCAGCAGCTTGGGGGCCACTAGCGACGAGCAGTACTTC. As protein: CASSLGATSDEQYF.

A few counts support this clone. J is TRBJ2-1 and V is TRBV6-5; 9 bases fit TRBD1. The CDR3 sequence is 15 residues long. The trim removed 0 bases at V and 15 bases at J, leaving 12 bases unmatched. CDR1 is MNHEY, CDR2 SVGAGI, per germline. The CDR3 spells CASSYSQAGTGIRFF. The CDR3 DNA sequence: TGTGCCAGCAGTTACTCTCAGGCCGGGACAGGGATTCGGTTCTTC.

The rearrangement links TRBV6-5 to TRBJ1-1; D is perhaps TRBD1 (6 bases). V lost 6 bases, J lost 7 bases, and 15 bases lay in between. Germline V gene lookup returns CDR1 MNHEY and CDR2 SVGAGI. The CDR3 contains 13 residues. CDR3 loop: CASSVTGTLEAFF. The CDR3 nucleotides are TGTGCCAGCAGCGTTACCGGGACACTTGAAGCTTTCTTT.

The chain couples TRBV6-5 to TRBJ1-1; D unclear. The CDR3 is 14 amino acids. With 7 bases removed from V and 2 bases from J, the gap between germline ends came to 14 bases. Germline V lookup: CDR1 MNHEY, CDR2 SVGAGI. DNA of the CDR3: TGTGCCAGCACCAATCGGGGATATAACACTGAAGCTTTCTTT. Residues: CASTNRGYNTEAFF.

The CDR3 DNA reads as TGTGCCACCAGCAGAGTAGCGGGAGGGGATGAGCAGTTCTTC. Its translation is CATSRVAGGDEQFF. The rearrangement links TRBV15 to TRBJ2-1, with 11 bases lining up with TRBD2. The germline V gene encodes CDR1 LNHNV and CDR2 YYDKDF (reference sequence). The V segment lost 1 base and the J segment 8 bases; nucleotides outside the gene matches: 1. The length of the CDR3 is 14 residues.

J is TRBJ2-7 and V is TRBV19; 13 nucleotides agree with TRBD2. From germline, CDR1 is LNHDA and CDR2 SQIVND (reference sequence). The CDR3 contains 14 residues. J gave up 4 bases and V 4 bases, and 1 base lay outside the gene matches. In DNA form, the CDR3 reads TGTGCCAGTAGTAGGACTAGCGGGAGTTACGAGCAGTACTTC. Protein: CASSRTSGSYEQYF.

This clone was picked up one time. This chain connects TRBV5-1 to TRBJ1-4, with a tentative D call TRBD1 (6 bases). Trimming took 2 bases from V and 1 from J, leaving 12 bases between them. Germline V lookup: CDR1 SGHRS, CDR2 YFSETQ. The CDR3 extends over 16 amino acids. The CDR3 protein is CASSFGGAETNEKLFF. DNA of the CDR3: TGCGCCAGCAGCTTTGGGGGCGCGGAAACTAATGAAAAACTGTTTTTT.

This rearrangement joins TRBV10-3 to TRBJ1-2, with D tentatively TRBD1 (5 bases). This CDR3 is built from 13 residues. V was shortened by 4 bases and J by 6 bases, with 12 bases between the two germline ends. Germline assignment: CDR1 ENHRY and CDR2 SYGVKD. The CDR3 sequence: CAISVGAMDGYTF. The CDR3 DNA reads TGTGCCATCAGTGTTGGGGCAATGGATGGCTACACCTTC.